The 28 T cell receptor beta chains listed next were all sequenced from one sample in a study of cytomegalovirus exposure and HLA in healthy donors. The PCR made use of 60 Vbeta and 13 Jbeta primers. Method: immunoSEQ multiplex PCR; TCRdb's copy keeps in-frame clones and lacks some. The table lists hundreds of thousands of clones, about 89% of them singletons, with 1% in the top ten. The material sequenced was PBMCs. These receptors were collected from a woman aged 18-29 years in good health and CMV-seronegative.

For the CDR3, the DNA is TGTGCCAGCAGATCGACGGACATCCCGGGCTCTGGGGCCAACGTCCTGACTTTC. This encodes CASRSTDIPGSGANVLTF. The chain combines TRBV7-9 with TRBJ2-6; D may be TRBD1 (5 bases). The CDR3 runs to 18 residues. V lost 6 bases to trimming and J lost 0 bases, with 18 bases between them. Germline V gives CDR1 SEHNR, CDR2 FQNEAQ (reference sequence).

The CDR3 bases are TGTGCCAGTAAAAGACCGGGACTAGTAACAGATACGCAGTATTTT. Protein product: CASKRPGLVTDTQYF. The chain carries TRBV6-6 and TRBJ2-3; 8 nucleotides match TRBD2. Trimming cost V 9 bases and J 3 bases; bases outside gene matches: 11. The CDR3 runs to 15 residues. From germline, CDR1 is MNHNY and CDR2 SVGAGI (reference sequence).

V usage is TRBV19 and J usage is TRBJ2-5; TRBD1 agrees at 10 bases. Trimming took 5 bases from V and 0 from J; bases not matched to a gene: 6. The CDR3 has 16 amino acids. The V gene's germline CDR1 is LNHDA and CDR2 SQIVND (reference sequence). The CDR3 DNA reads TGTGCCAGTAGTTCTCGGGGACAGGGGTACCAAGAGACCCAGTACTTC. Its protein product is CASSSRGQGYQETQYF.

The V gene is TRBV2, the J gene TRBJ2-7; 7 bases align to TRBD1. With V trimmed by 6 bases and J by 4 bases, 12 bases remained unmatched. The CDR3 is made up of 15 amino acids. Germline-derived CDR1 and CDR2 are SNHLY and FYNNEI. For the CDR3, the DNA is TGTGCCAGCAGGGGGTTGAGGGACAGTACGTACGAGCAGTACTTC. As protein: CASRGLRDSTYEQYF. The variable domain in full, with the rest retrieved from reference TRBV2 and TRBJ2-7, is EPEVTQTPSHQVTQMGQEVILRCVPISNHLYFYWYRQILGQKVEFLVSFYNNEISEKSEIFDDQFSVERPDGSNFTLKIRSTKLEDSAMYFCASRGLRDSTYEQYFGPGTRLTVT.

V usage is TRBV29-1 and J usage is TRBJ2-1; weak D call: TRBD2 (6 bases). CDR3 length equals 13 residues. Looked up from germline, CDR1 is SQVTM and CDR2 is ANQGSEA. V was cut by 7 bases and J by 0 bases, with 10 bases left in between. The CDR3 sequence is CSGLGGSYNEQFF. Here the CDR3 DNA reads TGCAGCGGTCTCGGGGGCTCCTACAATGAGCAGTTCTTC.

The V gene is TRBV27, the J gene TRBJ2-3, with 12 positions matching TRBD2. The CDR3 loop spans 15 amino acids. Germline assignment: CDR1 MNHEY and CDR2 SMNVEV (reference sequence). The trim removed 4 bases at V and 6 bases at J, leaving 5 bases unmatched. CDR3 amino acids: CASSSPSGGVDTQYF. The CDR3 coding sequence is TGTGCCAGCAGTTCCCCTAGCGGGGGGGTGGATACGCAGTATTTT.

This clone showed up just once. J is TRBJ1-1 and V is TRBV27; D may be TRBD1 (5 bases). This CDR3 is 13 amino acids long. V lost 8 bases and J 9 bases, leaving 19 bases between the germline ends. Per germline, CDR1 MNHEY and CDR2 SMNVEV (reference sequence). The CDR3 sequence is CASREFRRGQAFF. The CDR3 DNA reads as TGTGCCAGCCGAGAGTTTCGGAGGGGCCAAGCTTTCTTT.

The V call is TRBV9, the J call TRBJ1-2; possibly TRBD1 for D (6 bases). The CDR3 totals 12 residues. Between the trimmed V and J ends, which lost 7 bases and 4 bases, there was a span of 11 bases. Germline V CDR1 and CDR2: SGDLS, YYNGEE. The CDR3 nucleotides are TGTGCCAGCCGCAGGGGAGTCTATGGCTACACCTTC. Encoded protein: CASRRGVYGYTF. The whole variable domain, remainder taken from reference TRBV9 and TRBJ1-2, is DSGVTQTPKHLITATGQRVTLRCSPRSGDLSVYWYQQSLDQGLQFLIQYYNGEERAKGNILERFSAQQFPDLHSELNLSSLELGDSALYFCASRRGVYGYTFGSGTRLTVV.

This clone occurred once. The chain carries TRBV6-1 and TRBJ1-5; perhaps TRBD1 as D (5 bases). The germline V and J ends were trimmed by 3 bases and 11 bases, with 14 bases remaining between them. The germline V gene encodes CDR1 MNHNS and CDR2 SASEGT. This CDR3 has 13 residues. This CDR3 reads CASSDQGGGSQHF. The DNA for the CDR3 is TGTGCCAGCAGTGACCAGGGCGGGGGGTCCCAGCATTTT.

The chain uses TRBV28 and TRBJ2-5; 12 bases map to TRBD1. J gave up 5 bases and V 1 base, and 8 bases lay outside the gene matches. The CDR3 runs to 17 residues. Germline CDR1 is MDHEN and CDR2 is SYDVKM. The DNA of the CDR3 is TGTGCCAGCAGTTTATTAGGGACAGGGGGCAGGGGGGAGACCCAGTACTTC. Its protein product is CASSLLGTGGRGETQYF.

DNA for the CDR3: TGTGCCAGCAGCGATTCCGGGACAGCTTCCTACGAGCAGTACTTC. It is translated as CASSDSGTASYEQYF. The V call is TRBV6-1, the J call TRBJ2-7; 7 nucleotides match TRBD1. The CDR3 is 15 residues long. Germline V gives CDR1 MNHNS, CDR2 SASEGT. With 6 bases clipped from V and 1 base from J, the junction kept 9 bases outside the gene matches.

This clone was found a few times. The chain employs TRBV11-2 and TRBJ1-6, with a tentative D call TRBD1 (5 bases). The CDR3 is made up of 17 amino acids. CDR1 is SGHAT and CDR2 is FQNNGV in the germline V gene. Between the trimmed V and J ends, which lost 5 bases and 10 bases, there was a span of 24 bases. In DNA form, the CDR3 reads TGTGCCAGCAGCCCACCCTGGGGGAAGGGGAGGTACTCACCCCTCCACTTT. It encodes CASSPPWGKGRYSPLHF.

The chain has TRBV7-2 and TRBJ2-2, with 8 bases identical to TRBD2. Germline CDR1 SGHTA, CDR2 FQGNSA. V lost 5 bases and J lost 5; bases outside the gene matches: 7. The CDR3 loop spans 15 amino acids. Here the CDR3 reads CASSGLAGRTGELFF. CDR3 in DNA: TGTGCCAGCAGCGGTTTAGCGGGGCGTACCGGGGAGCTGTTTTTT.

This clone was detected once. The chain recombines TRBV9 with TRBJ2-1, with no clear D. This CDR3 contains 16 residues. Trimming left V 0 bases short and J 5 bases short, with 15 bases between. Per germline, CDR1 SGDLS and CDR2 YYNGEE. CDR3 nucleotides: TGTGCCAGCAGCGTAGGCGGAAGTCGATATAACAATGAGCAGTTCTTC. As protein: CASSVGGSRYNNEQFF.

V is TRBV5-1 and J is TRBJ1-2, with D unclear. With 4 bases removed from V and 4 bases from J, the gap between germline ends came to 23 bases. Germline V CDR1 and CDR2: SGHRS, YFSETQ. CDR3 length: 17 residues. The CDR3: CASSTATGMSPVYGYTF. In nucleotides, the CDR3 is TGCGCCAGCAGCACCGCCACGGGGATGAGCCCGGTCTATGGCTACACCTTC.

The rearrangement links TRBV25-1 to TRBJ2-7, with D perhaps TRBD2 (6 bases). V lost 2 bases, J lost 2 bases, and 7 bases lay in between. The CDR3 is 13 residues long. The germline gives CDR1 MGHDK, CDR2 SYGVNS. The chain's CDR3 is CASSEVAAYEQYF. The CDR3 bases are TGTGCCAGCAGTGAAGTAGCGGCCTACGAGCAGTACTTC.

The rearrangement uses TRBV28 and TRBJ2-1, with 16 bases matching TRBD2. This CDR3 region has 21 residues. Unmatched junction bases numbered 12, after V lost 2 bases and J lost 2 bases. CDR1 and CDR2 (germline): MDHEN, SYDVKM. CDR3 bases: TGTGCCAGCAGTTTACACGGCCCTGGGACTAGCGGGAGGGCCCCCTACAATGAGCAGTTCTTC. The encoded protein is CASSLHGPGTSGRAPYNEQFF.

The rearrangement links TRBV7-2 to TRBJ2-7; D gene ambiguous. The CDR3 has 13 amino acids. CDR1 and CDR2 from the germline V gene are SGHTA and FQGNSA. V dropped 3 bases and J dropped 6 bases, with 12 bases sitting between them. The CDR3 nucleotides read TGTGCCAGCAGCTTCAACCCGAGAGGCGAGCAGTACTTC. This gives the protein CASSFNPRGEQYF.

V usage is TRBV19 and J usage is TRBJ2-7, with 14 nucleotides matching TRBD2. The junction had 10 bases not matched to a gene; V was cut back by 4 bases and J by 2 bases. The CDR3 contains 18 residues. The V gene's germline CDR1 is LNHDA and CDR2 SQIVND (reference sequence). CDR3 in DNA: TGTGCCAGTAGTACGTCCGGGACTAGCGGGGGTCGCCCCTACGAGCAGTACTTC. This translates into CASSTSGTSGGRPYEQYF.

This clone occurred once. The junction does not match germline at one end; this may be a read error. This chain links TRBV7-9 with TRBJ2-7, with 13 positions matching TRBD2. CDR3 length: 16 residues. Germline V lookup: CDR1 SEHNR, CDR2 FQNEAQ (reference sequence). The CDR3 protein is CSSSAPGLAGTYEQYF. The CDR3 region has the DNA TGTTCCAGCAGCGCACCGGGACTAGCGGGGACCTACGAGCAGTACTTC.

The V and J genes are TRBV29-1 and TRBJ2-6; D is perhaps TRBD2 (5 bases). The CDR3 sequence is 13 residues long. Per the germline V gene, CDR1 is SQVTM and CDR2 is ANQGSEA. Trimming took off 7 bases at V and 1 base at J, with 8 bases between the two ends. DNA for the CDR3: TGCAGCGCCGGGGTTTCTGGGGCCAACGTCCTGACTTTC. It encodes CSAGVSGANVLTF. The full variable domain, completed using reference TRBV29-1 and TRBJ2-6, is SAVISQKPSRDICQRGTSLTIQCQVDSQVTMMFWYRQQPGQSLTLIATANQGSEATYESGFVIDKFPISRPNLTFSTLTVSNMSPEDSSIYLCSAGVSGANVLTFGAGSRLTVL.

The V call is TRBV4-3, the J call TRBJ2-7; 11 bases are shared with TRBD1. Germline V gene lookup returns CDR1 LGHNA and CDR2 YSLEER. V dropped 0 bases and J dropped 3; count of bases not matched to a gene: 1. This CDR3 has 15 amino acids. CDR3 sequence (DNA): TGCGCCAGCAGCCAAGAAGGGACAGGGGGCTACGAGCAGTACTTC. Its protein is CASSQEGTGGYEQYF.

V usage is TRBV12-5 and J usage is TRBJ2-2; possibly TRBD1 for D (6 bases). CDR3 size: 17 residues. The germline V gene has CDR1 LGHNT and CDR2 FRNRAP. Trimming cost V 0 bases and J 6 bases, with 17 bases left between them. CDR3 amino acids: CASGLVQSRGLAGELFF. CDR3 bases: TGTGCTAGTGGTTTGGTACAGTCTAGGGGGTTGGCCGGGGAGCTGTTTTTT.

The genes are TRBV11-3 and TRBJ1-2, with 10 bases identical to TRBD1. CDR3 size: 14 residues. V shed 1 base and J 5 bases; nucleotides not matched to a gene: 1. CDR1 and CDR2 (germline): SGHNT, YENEEA. This chain's CDR3 is CASSLVGQGYGYTF. The DNA of the CDR3 is TGTGCCAGCAGCTTAGTGGGACAGGGGTATGGCTACACCTTC.

The DNA of the CDR3 is TGTGCCAGCAATATTCCGCCTAGCGGGGAGGGGGATACGCAGTATTTT. Its protein product is CASNIPPSGEGDTQYF. This chain links TRBV2 with TRBJ2-3; the match to TRBD2 covers 9 bases. The CDR3 spans 16 residues. Germline V gene sequence: CDR1 SNHLY, CDR2 FYNNEI. J was trimmed by 6 bases and V by 7 bases; bases with no gene match: 14. Based on the CDR3 plus reference TRBV2 and TRBJ2-3, the full variable domain is EPEVTQTPSHQVTQMGQEVILRCVPISNHLYFYWYRQILGQKVEFLVSFYNNEISEKSEIFDDQFSVERPDGSNFTLKIRSTKLEDSAMYFCASNIPPSGEGDTQYFGPGTRLTVL.

This sequence joins TRBV2 and TRBJ2-5, with no clear D. The J call may be in error: the DNA end matches TRBJ2-7 better. This CDR3 region has 12 residues. From germline, CDR1 is SNHLY and CDR2 FYNNEI. The CDR3 loop reads CASSEDGDEQYF. CDR3 coding DNA: TGTGCCAGCAGTGAAGATGGAGACGAGCAGTACTTC.

The rearrangement uses TRBV5-1 and TRBJ1-5; D gene unclear. CDR3 length: 16 residues. Trimming removed 0 bases from V and 2 bases from J, with 12 bases in between. Germline CDR1 reads SGHRS; CDR2 reads YFSETQ. In DNA, the CDR3 is TGCGCCAGCAGCTTGGATGCGCAACTGGGCAATCAGCCCCAGCATTTT. Its translation: CASSLDAQLGNQPQHF.

The chain is built from TRBV7-9 and TRBJ2-3; 9 bases align to TRBD1. Trimming cost V 5 bases and J 4 bases; bases outside gene matches: 10. CDR1 is SEHNR and CDR2 is FQNEAQ in the germline V gene (reference sequence). This CDR3 contains 16 residues. CDR3 bases: TGTGCCAGCAGCCCTACAGGGGGCTTAAGCGCAGATACGCAGTATTTT. As protein: CASSPTGGLSADTQYF.